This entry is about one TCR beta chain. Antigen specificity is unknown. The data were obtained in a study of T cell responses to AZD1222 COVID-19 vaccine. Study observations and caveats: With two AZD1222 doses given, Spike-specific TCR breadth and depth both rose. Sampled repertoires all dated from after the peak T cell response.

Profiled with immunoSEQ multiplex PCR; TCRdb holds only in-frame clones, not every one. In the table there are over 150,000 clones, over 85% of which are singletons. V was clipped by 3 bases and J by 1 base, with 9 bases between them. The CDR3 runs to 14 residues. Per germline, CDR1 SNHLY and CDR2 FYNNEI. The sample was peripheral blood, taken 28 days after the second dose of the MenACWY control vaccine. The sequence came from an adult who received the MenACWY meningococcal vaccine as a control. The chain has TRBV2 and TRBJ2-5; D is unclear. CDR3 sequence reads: CASSEFMLQETQYF. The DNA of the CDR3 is TGTGCCAGCAGTGAGTTCATGCTCCAAGAGACCCAGTACTTC.